This TCR beta chain was sequenced for a study of blood T cell repertoires in COVID-19. Study details: PBMCs, B-cell-depleted T cells, or T cells were the source of the cDNA or gDNA that made up the material.

This CDR3 is 14 amino acids long. CDR1 and CDR2 (germline): KGHSH, LQKENI. Trimming shortened V by 3 bases and J by 8 bases, and 14 bases separated the two germline ends. Authors' data handling: It was from reference gene primer amplification that nucleated cell counts were estimated. Here immunoSEQ multiplex PCR was the method, and the copy in TCRdb shows in-frame clones only, minus some. V, J and clone size were drawn from that table, and D and trimming were deduced from the DNA. This table has almost 95,000 clones, 70% to 90% appearing once. Patients in Seattle were enrolled during active infection, then followed longitudinally.

The chain employs TRBV18 and TRBJ2-1, with D possibly matching TRBD2 (6 bases). The TCR was taken from a woman aged 55-70 years with COVID-19, enrolled during active disease. The sample consisted of peripheral blood. This CDR3 reads CASSPPGLRDEQFF. CDR3 coding DNA: TGTGCCAGCTCACCGCCGGGACTTAGGGATGAGCAGTTCTTC.